These 8 T cell receptor beta chains came from one sample sequenced in a study of OX40 agonist ivuxolimab in advanced cancers. Measured with immunoSEQ multiplex PCR; TCRdb has only the in-frame clones, and not every one. The sample lists tens of thousands of clones; approximately 82% were seen once. This specimen consisted of CD4+ or CD8+ T cells sorted from blood, obtained in a trial of the OX40 agonist ivuxolimab. The receptors stem from an adult with an advanced solid tumor such as melanoma, head and neck, liver or kidney cancer.

In this sample, this clone is large. The V call is TRBV10-1, the J call TRBJ2-5; 10 bases are a match to TRBD2. The CDR3 is 17 amino acids. CDR1 is WNHNN and CDR2 is SYGVQD in the germline V gene (reference sequence). The V gene end was trimmed by 7 bases and the J gene end by 8 bases; junction bases not matched to a gene: 19. Written as DNA, the CDR3 is TGCGCCAGCACACAGAGGGGGGTCCTAGCGGGAGATTTCACCCAGTACTTC. This gives the protein CASTQRGVLAGDFTQYF.

The CDR3 nucleotides read TGTGCCAGCAGCCCGCCCGTCCGCGAGGCCAGGGATGAGCAGTTCTTC. This encodes CASSPPVREARDEQFF. V usage is TRBV7-8 and J usage is TRBJ2-1, with D possibly matching TRBD1 (5 bases). V lost 5 bases to trimming and J lost 8 bases, with 22 bases between them. Germline lookup yields CDR1 SGHVS and CDR2 FQNEAQ. The CDR3 runs 16 residues.

This clone has a single count. CDR3 residues: CASSRSGTGGLGNQPQHF. DNA for the CDR3: TGTGCCAGCTCCCGATCCGGGACAGGGGGCCTTGGCAATCAGCCCCAGCATTTT. This rearrangement joins TRBV18 to TRBJ1-5, with 12 bases lining up with TRBD1. Unmatched junction bases numbered 11, after V lost 6 bases and J lost 2 bases. The CDR3 extends over 18 amino acids. CDR1 is KGHSH and CDR2 is LQKENI in the germline V gene.

This sequence joins TRBV2 and TRBJ2-6; D is perhaps TRBD1 (5 bases). This CDR3 is 14 amino acids long. Trimming took off 3 bases at V and 8 bases at J, with 11 bases between the two ends. Germline V CDR1 and CDR2: SNHLY, FYNNEI. The DNA of the CDR3 is TGTGCCAGCAGTGACAGGGTCTCTTCCAACGTCCTGACTTTC. It translates to CASSDRVSSNVLTF.

The chain carries TRBV5-1 and TRBJ1-4, with D maybe TRBD1 (5 bases). The ends were cut back, 2 bases at V and 8 bases at J, with 13 bases in the middle. Per germline, CDR1 SGHRS and CDR2 YFSETQ. The length of the CDR3 is 14 residues. The CDR3 here is CASSLYQGGEKLFF. In DNA, the CDR3 is TGCGCCAGCAGCTTATACCAGGGAGGGGAAAAACTGTTTTTT.

This clone is a singleton in its sample. J is TRBJ2-6 and V is TRBV7-9; D gene uncertain. Trimming took off 4 bases at V and 2 bases at J, with 9 bases between the two ends. Germline CDR1 and CDR2: SEHNR and FQNEAQ (reference sequence). This CDR3 spans 15 amino acids. CDR3 residues: CASSSPLTGANVLTF. In DNA, the CDR3 is TGTGCCAGCAGCTCCCCCTTGACTGGGGCCAACGTCCTGACTTTC.

This clone is medium-sized by share. This rearrangement joins TRBV7-6 to TRBJ1-5, with a possible D match to TRBD1 (5 bases). V was pared by 1 base and J by 0 bases, with 7 bases between. This CDR3 region has 15 residues. The germline CDR1 and CDR2 sequences are SGHVS and FNYEAQ. Written as DNA, the CDR3 is TGTGCCAGCAGCTTAGGAACAGGTAGCAATCAGCCCCAGCATTTT. Protein product: CASSLGTGSNQPQHF.

This clone was seen a single time. V usage is TRBV20-1 and J usage is TRBJ1-2; D might be TRBD1 (6 bases). The V gene's germline CDR1 is DFQATT and CDR2 SNEGSKA (reference sequence). The ends were cut back, 4 bases at V and 8 bases at J, with 11 bases in the middle. The CDR3 spans 11 residues. The CDR3 bases are TGCAGTGCTATTGGACAGAGCGGCTACACCTTC. Translation: CSAIGQSGYTF.